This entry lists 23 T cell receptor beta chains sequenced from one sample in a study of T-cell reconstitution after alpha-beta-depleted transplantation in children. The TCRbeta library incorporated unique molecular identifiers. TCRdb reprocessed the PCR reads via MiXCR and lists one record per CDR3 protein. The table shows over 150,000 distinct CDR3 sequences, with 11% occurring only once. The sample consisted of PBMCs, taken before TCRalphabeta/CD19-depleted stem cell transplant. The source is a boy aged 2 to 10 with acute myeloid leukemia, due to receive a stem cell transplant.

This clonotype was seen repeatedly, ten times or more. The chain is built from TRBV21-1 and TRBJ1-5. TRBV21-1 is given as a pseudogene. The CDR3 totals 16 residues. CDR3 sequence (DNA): TGTGCCAGCAGCAAAGAAGGTCCGGAGAGCGATCAGCCCCAGCATTTT. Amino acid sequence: CASSKEGPESDQPQHF.

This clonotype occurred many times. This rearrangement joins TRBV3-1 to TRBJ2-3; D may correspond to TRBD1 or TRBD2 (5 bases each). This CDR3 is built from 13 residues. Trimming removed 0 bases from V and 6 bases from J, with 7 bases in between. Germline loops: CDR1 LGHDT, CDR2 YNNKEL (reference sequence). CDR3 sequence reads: CASSQEGEDTQYF. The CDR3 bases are TGTGCCAGCAGCCAAGAGGGGGAGGATACGCAGTATTTT.

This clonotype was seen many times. Here the CDR3 reads CASSLFGNTGELFF. CDR3 DNA sequence: TGTGCCAGCAGCTTGTTTGGGAACACCGGGGAGCTGTTTTTT. The J gene is TRBJ2-2, the V gene TRBV7-3; D unclear. The germline gives CDR1 SGHTA, CDR2 FQGTGA. The CDR3 sequence is 14 residues long. The V gene lost 3 bases and the J gene lost 1 base, with 6 bases spanning the gap.

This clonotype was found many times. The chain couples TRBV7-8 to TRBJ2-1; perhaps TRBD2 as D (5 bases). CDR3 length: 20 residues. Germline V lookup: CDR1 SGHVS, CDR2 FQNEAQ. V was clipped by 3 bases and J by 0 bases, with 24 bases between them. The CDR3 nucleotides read TGTGCCAGCAGCTTGCCTACTATAAGGGCAAGCGGAGACTCCTACAATGAGCAGTTCTTC. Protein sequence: CASSLPTIRASGDSYNEQFF.

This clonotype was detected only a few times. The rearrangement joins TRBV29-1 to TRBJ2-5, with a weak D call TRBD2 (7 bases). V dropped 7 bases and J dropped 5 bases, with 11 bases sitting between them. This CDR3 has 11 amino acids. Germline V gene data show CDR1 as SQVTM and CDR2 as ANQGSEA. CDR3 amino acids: CSAGGPETQYF. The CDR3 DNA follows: TGCAGCGCCGGGGGGCCGGAGACCCAGTACTTC.

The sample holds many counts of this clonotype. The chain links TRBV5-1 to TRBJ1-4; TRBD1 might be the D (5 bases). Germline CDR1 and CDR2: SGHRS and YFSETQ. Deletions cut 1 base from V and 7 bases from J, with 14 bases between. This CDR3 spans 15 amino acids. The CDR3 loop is CASSLLGAGGEKLFF. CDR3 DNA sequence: TGCGCCAGCAGCTTGCTAGGGGCTGGGGGTGAAAAACTGTTTTTT.

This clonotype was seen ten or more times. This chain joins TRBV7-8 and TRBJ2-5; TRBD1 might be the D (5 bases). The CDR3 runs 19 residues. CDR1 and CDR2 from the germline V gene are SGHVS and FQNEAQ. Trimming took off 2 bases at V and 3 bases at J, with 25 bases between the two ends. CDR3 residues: CASSLRGRGQPRSKETQYF. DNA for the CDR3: TGTGCCAGCAGCTTAAGGGGAAGGGGCCAACCCAGATCGAAAGAGACCCAGTACTTC.

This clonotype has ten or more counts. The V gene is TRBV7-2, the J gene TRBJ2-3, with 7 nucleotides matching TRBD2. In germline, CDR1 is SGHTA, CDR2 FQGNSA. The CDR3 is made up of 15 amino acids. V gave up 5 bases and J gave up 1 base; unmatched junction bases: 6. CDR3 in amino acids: CASSVRDYGTDTQYF. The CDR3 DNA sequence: TGTGCCAGCAGCGTCCGGGACTACGGCACAGATACGCAGTATTTT.

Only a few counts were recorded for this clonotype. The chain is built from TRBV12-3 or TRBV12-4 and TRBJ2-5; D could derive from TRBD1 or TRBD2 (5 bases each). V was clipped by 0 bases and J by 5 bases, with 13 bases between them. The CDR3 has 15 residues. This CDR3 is CASSLAGTGYETQYF. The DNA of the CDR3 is TGTGCCAGCAGTTTAGCGGGGACGGGCTATGAGACCCAGTACTTC.

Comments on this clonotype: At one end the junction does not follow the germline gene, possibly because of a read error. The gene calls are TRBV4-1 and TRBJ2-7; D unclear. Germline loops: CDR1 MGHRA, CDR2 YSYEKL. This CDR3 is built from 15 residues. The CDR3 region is CASSQDPQESYEQHF. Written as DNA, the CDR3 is TGCGCCAGCAGCCAAGATCCCCAGGAATCCTACGAGCAGCACTTC.

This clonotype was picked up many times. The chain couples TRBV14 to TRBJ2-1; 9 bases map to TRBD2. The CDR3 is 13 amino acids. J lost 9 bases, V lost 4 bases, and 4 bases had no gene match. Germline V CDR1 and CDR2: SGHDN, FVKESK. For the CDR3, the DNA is TGTGCCAGCAGCCCCGAAGCGGGAGGTGAGCAGTTCTTC. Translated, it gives CASSPEAGGEQFF. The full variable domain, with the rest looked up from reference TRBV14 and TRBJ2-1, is EAGVTQFPSHSVIEKGQTVTLRCDPISGHDNLYWYRRVMGKEIKFLLHFVKESKQDESGMPNNRFLAERTGGTYSTLKVQPAELEDSGVYFCASSPEAGGEQFFGPGTRLTVL.

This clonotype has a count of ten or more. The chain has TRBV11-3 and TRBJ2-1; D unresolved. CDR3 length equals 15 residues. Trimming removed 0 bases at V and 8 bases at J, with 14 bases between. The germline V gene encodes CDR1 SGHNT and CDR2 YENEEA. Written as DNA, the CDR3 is TGTGCCAGCAGCTTAGACGCCCAGATGGGCTATGAGCAGTTCTTC. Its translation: CASSLDAQMGYEQFF.

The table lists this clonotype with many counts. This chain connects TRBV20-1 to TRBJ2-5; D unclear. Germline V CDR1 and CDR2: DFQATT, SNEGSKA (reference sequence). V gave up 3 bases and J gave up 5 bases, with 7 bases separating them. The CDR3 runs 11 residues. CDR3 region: CSARPRETQYF. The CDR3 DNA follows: TGCAGTGCTAGGCCCCGGGAGACCCAGTACTTC.

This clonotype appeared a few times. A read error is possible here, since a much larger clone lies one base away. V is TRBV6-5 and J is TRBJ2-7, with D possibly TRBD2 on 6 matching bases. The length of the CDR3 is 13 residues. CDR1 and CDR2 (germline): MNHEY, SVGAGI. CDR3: CASSSAGLIEQSF. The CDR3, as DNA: TGTGCCAGCAGTTCTGCGGGACTTATCGAGCAGTCCTTC.

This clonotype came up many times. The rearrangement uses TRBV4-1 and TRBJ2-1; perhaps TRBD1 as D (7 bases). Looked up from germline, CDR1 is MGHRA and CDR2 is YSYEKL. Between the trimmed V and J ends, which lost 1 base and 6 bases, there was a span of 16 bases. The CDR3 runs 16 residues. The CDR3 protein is CASSQGWPGGSNEQFF. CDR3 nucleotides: TGCGCCAGCAGCCAAGGGTGGCCAGGGGGGTCCAATGAGCAGTTCTTC.

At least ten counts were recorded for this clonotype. For the CDR3, the DNA is TGTGCCAGCAGCTATGAGGGTTGGGAGACCCAGTACTTC. Residues: CASSYEGWETQYF. The V gene is TRBV6-5, the J gene TRBJ2-5; TRBD2 might be the D (5 bases). Germline V lookup: CDR1 MNHEY, CDR2 SVGAGI. The CDR3 has 13 residues. Trimming took 6 bases from V and 5 from J, leaving 13 bases between them.

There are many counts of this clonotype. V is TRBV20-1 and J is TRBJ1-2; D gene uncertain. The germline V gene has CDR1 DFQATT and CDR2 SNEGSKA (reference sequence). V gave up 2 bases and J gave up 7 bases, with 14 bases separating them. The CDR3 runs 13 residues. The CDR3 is CSARLEAVLGYTF. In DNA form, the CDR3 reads TGCAGTGCTAGATTGGAGGCAGTACTTGGCTACACCTTC.

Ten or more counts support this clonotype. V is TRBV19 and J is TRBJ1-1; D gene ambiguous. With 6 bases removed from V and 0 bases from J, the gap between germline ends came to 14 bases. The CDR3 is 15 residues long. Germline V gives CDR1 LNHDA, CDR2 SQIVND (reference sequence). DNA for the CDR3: TGTGCCAGTAGCCCCCCCGGGAAAGTGAACACTGAAGCTTTCTTT. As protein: CASSPPGKVNTEAFF.

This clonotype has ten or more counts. As DNA, the CDR3 is TGTGCCAGCAGCCAAGAGACGCGGGTATGGGAGACCCAGTACTTC. Translating it yields CASSQETRVWETQYF. The J gene is TRBJ2-5, the V gene TRBV14; possibly TRBD2 for D (5 bases). Trimming left V 0 bases short and J 5 bases short, with 13 bases between. The CDR3 sequence is 15 residues long. The germline V gene has CDR1 SGHDN and CDR2 FVKESK.

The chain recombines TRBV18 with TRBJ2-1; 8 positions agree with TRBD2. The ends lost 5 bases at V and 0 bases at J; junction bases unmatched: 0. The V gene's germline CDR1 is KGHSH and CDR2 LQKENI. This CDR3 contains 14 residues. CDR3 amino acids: CASSGTSSYNEQFF. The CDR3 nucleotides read TGTGCCAGCTCAGGGACTAGCTCCTACAATGAGCAGTTCTTC.

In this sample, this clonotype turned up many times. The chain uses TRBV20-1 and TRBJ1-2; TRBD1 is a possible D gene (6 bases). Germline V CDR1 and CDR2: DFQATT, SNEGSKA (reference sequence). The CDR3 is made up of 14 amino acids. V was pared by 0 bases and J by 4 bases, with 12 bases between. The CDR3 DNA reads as TGCAGTGCTAGAGATCAGGGGCGCGTCTATGGCTACACCTTC. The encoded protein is CSARDQGRVYGYTF.

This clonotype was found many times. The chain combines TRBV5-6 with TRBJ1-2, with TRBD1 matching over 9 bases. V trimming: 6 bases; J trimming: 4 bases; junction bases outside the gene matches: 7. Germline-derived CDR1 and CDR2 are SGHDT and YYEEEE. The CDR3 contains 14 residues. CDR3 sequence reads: CASTKTGGRYGYTF. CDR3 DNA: TGTGCCAGCACGAAGACAGGGGGTCGCTATGGCTACACCTTC.

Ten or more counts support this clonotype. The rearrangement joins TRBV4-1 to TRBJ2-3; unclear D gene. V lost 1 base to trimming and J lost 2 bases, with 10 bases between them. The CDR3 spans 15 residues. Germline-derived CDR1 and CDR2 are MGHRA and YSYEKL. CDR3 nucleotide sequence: TGCGCCAGCAGCCAAGGTGGGGATTTCACAGATACGCAGTATTTT. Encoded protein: CASSQGGDFTDTQYF.